Each of the 7 T cell receptor beta chains below was sequenced from the same sample in a study of T cell changes during pregnancy in multiple sclerosis. The repertoire was sequenced with immunoSEQ multiplex PCR; TCRdb's copy has only in-frame clones and lacks some. The sample consists of about 31,000 clones, around 88% of them appearing once. This specimen was CD4+ T cells from peripheral blood mononuclear cells, taken in the first trimester of pregnancy. These receptors were obtained from a female donor in good health, enrolled as a control in a pregnancy study.

The rearrangement uses TRBV7-2 and TRBJ1-2; TRBD1 aligns across 9 bases. The CDR3 covers 18 residues. Germline lookup yields CDR1 SGHTA and CDR2 FQGNSA. The J segment lost 3 bases and the V segment lost 1 base, leaving 12 bases of the junction unmatched. This CDR3 is CASSLEPLTGTGYYGYTF. Here the CDR3 DNA reads TGTGCCAGCAGCTTAGAGCCACTGACCGGGACAGGGTACTATGGCTACACCTTC. The full variable domain, rest sourced from reference TRBV7-2 and TRBJ1-2, is GAGVSQSPSNKVTEKGKDVELRCDPISGHTALYWYRQSLGQGLEFLIYFQGNSAPDKSGLPSDRFSAERTGGSVSTLTIQRTQQEDSAVYLCASSLEPLTGTGYYGYTFGSGTRLTVV.

The gene calls are TRBV6-5 and TRBJ1-2; 7 nucleotides match TRBD1. V trimming: 5 bases; J trimming: 5 bases; junction bases outside the gene matches: 8. CDR3 size: 14 residues. CDR1 is MNHEY, CDR2 SVGAGI, per germline. The CDR3 spells CASSQDRRVYGYTF. CDR3 in DNA: TGTGCCAGCAGTCAGGACAGGAGAGTATATGGCTACACCTTC.

The V and J genes are TRBV25-1 and TRBJ1-2; no firm D call. The germline CDR1 and CDR2 sequences are MGHDK and SYGVNS. Between the trimmed V and J ends, which lost 4 bases and 8 bases, there was a span of 14 bases. This CDR3 contains 13 residues. The CDR3 DNA follows: TGTGCCAGCAGTGCCGCGGGCCGCGGGGGCTACACCTTC. This translates into CASSAAGRGGYTF.

This chain connects TRBV18 to TRBJ2-7, with a weak D call TRBD1 (6 bases). Germline-derived CDR1 and CDR2 are KGHSH and LQKENI. Between the trimmed V and J ends, which lost 3 bases and 3 bases, there was a span of 12 bases. CDR3 size: 14 residues. This CDR3 is CASSPGQDVYEQYF. DNA for the CDR3: TGTGCCAGCTCACCGGGACAAGACGTCTACGAGCAGTACTTC.

The CDR3 reads CASSVAGRGNEQFF. CDR3 in DNA: TGTGCCAGCAGCGTAGCTGGCAGGGGGAATGAGCAGTTCTTC. The V gene is TRBV9, the J gene TRBJ2-1; 7 nucleotides align to TRBD1. The length of the CDR3 is 14 residues. The J segment lost 7 bases and the V segment lost 0 bases, leaving 4 bases of the junction unmatched. The germline CDR1 and CDR2 sequences are SGDLS and YYNGEE.

The chain links TRBV18 to TRBJ2-1; TRBD1 matches 8 bases. This CDR3 has 14 residues. The germline CDR1 and CDR2 sequences are KGHSH and LQKENI. With V trimmed by 6 bases and J by 5 bases, 6 bases remained unmatched. The DNA of the CDR3 is TGTGCCAGCTCTCAGGGACAGGCAAACAATGAGCAGTTCTTC. This codes for CASSQGQANNEQFF.

This clone was seen a single time. The chain's CDR3 is CASSLAPRGGGANVLTF. In nucleotides, the CDR3 is TGTGCCAGCAGCTTGGCCCCTCGGGGGGGTGGGGCCAACGTCCTGACTTTC. The chain carries TRBV5-5 and TRBJ2-6; TRBD2 aligns across 8 bases. Germline loops: CDR1 SGHKS, CDR2 YYEKEE (reference sequence). With V trimmed by 0 bases and J by 3 bases, 5 bases remained unmatched. There are 17 residues in the CDR3.